The 3 T cell receptor beta chains below were found in one sample sequenced in a study of Ad26.COV2.S vaccination and SARS-CoV-2 variants. Treatment given: approximately 18 received Ad26.COV2.S at low or high dose, single or two shots; roughly five received placebo; per-sample allocation not given. Each sample was drawn 63 days after the first injection (of vaccine or placebo). Sequencing was performed with immunoSEQ multiplex PCR; in TCRdb, only in-frame clones are kept and a portion is missing. The table has about 320,000 clones, 85% to 90% seen once. The specimen comprised peripheral blood, sampled in a trial of Ad26.COV2.S vaccine versus placebo. These receptors all stem from a person aged 18-60 years who received the Ad26.COV2.S COVID-19 vaccine or a placebo.

This chain connects TRBV29-1 to TRBJ1-2; no clear D gene. The CDR3 runs 11 residues. Trimming left V 4 bases short and J 6 bases short, with 9 bases between. The germline gives CDR1 SQVTM, CDR2 ANQGSEA. CDR3 DNA: TGCAGCGTTGGGGGAGGCAATGGCTACACCTTC. Protein: CSVGGGNGYTF. The variable domain in full, completed from reference TRBV29-1 and TRBJ1-2, reads SAVISQKPSRDICQRGTSLTIQCQVDSQVTMMFWYRQQPGQSLTLIATANQGSEATYESGFVIDKFPISRPNLTFSTLTVSNMSPEDSSIYLCSVGGGNGYTFGSGTRLTVV.

The genes are TRBV10-1 and TRBJ1-2, with no clear D. The germline CDR1 and CDR2 sequences are WNHNN and SYGVQD (reference sequence). The CDR3 length is 14 residues. V gave up 6 bases and J gave up 0 bases, with 11 bases separating them. CDR3 in amino acids: CASRDPRANYGYTF. The CDR3 DNA follows: TGCGCCAGCAGAGACCCCCGGGCTAACTATGGCTACACCTTC.

The chain links TRBV4-3 to TRBJ1-4; TRBD1 agrees at 7 bases. CDR3 length: 16 amino acids. V was clipped by 5 bases and J by 2 bases; unmatched bases: 8. Germline values: CDR1 LGHNA, CDR2 YSLEER. As DNA, the CDR3 is TGCGCCAGCAGCACCCACAGGGGAACCACTAATGAAAAACTGTTTTTT. It is translated as CASSTHRGTTNEKLFF.